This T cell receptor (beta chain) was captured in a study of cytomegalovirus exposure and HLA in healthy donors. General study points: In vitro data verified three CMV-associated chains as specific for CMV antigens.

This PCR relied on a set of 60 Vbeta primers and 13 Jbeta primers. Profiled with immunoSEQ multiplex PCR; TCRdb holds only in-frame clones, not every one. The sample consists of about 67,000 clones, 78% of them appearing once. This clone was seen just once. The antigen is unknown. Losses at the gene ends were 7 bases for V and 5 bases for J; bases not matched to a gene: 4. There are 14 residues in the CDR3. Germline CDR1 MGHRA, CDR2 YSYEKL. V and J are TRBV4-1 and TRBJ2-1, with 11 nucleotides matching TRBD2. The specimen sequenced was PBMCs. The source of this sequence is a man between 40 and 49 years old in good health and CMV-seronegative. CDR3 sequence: CASTRLAGNNEQFF. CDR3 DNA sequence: TGCGCCAGCACCAGACTAGCGGGAAACAATGAGCAGTTCTTC.